The next 24 T cell receptor beta chains were all read from a single sample in a study of CD8 T cells in ankylosing spondylitis. Study observations and caveats: What seemed typical of ankylosing spondylitis blood was a TCR beta motif built from several highly homologous variants.

A single record per CDR3 protein comes from TCRdb applying MiXCR to the 5' RACE reads. The sample gives around 440,000 distinct CDR3 sequences, 17% of which show up once; over 1% is in the top ten. Their antigen targets remain unknown. Input material: blood, either unsorted or a sorted T cell fraction (not recorded which). The receptors here all came from a male donor with ankylosing spondylitis.

The chain links TRBV12-3 or TRBV12-4 to TRBJ2-1; TRBD1 matches at 7 bases. V trimming: 7 bases; J trimming: 6 bases; junction bases outside the gene matches: 6. The CDR3 contains 13 residues. The CDR3 DNA is TGTGCCAGCACCGACAGGGTCAGCAATGAGCAGTTCTTC. Protein: CASTDRVSNEQFF.

This clonotype was picked up a small number of times. J is TRBJ1-5 and V is TRBV5-1; 8 positions agree with TRBD1. V dropped 3 bases and J dropped 4; count of bases not matched to a gene: 0. The CDR3 consists of 13 residues. Germline CDR1 and CDR2: SGHRS and YFSETQ. In nucleotides, the CDR3 is TGCGCCAGCAGCTGGACAGGGAATCAGCCCCAGCATTTT. It encodes CASSWTGNQPQHF.

The sample holds a few counts of this clonotype. The chain uses TRBV7-3 and TRBJ1-3; D is unclear. V was trimmed by 5 bases and J by 0 bases, leaving 5 bases between them. Germline CDR1 is SGHTA and CDR2 is FQGTGA. CDR3 length: 13 residues. The CDR3 loop reads CASSQSSGNTIYF. The DNA for the CDR3 is TGTGCCAGCAGCCAGAGCTCTGGAAACACCATATATTTT.

The chain is built from TRBV12-3 or TRBV12-4 and TRBJ1-2; D is possibly TRBD1 (6 bases). V lost 3 bases to trimming and J lost 4 bases, with 15 bases between them. The CDR3 runs to 15 residues. For the CDR3, the DNA is TGTGCCAGCAGTTTGGTGTCCGGGGGCACCTATGGCTACACCTTC. This encodes CASSLVSGGTYGYTF.

This clonotype was observed a few times. The genes are TRBV28 and TRBJ2-3; D is perhaps TRBD1 or TRBD2 (5 bases each). The CDR3 covers 14 residues. Trimming took 3 bases from V and 2 from J, leaving 9 bases between them. CDR1 is MDHEN and CDR2 is SYDVKM in the germline V gene. CDR3: CASSFRGTTDTQYF. The CDR3 DNA sequence: TGTGCCAGCAGTTTCCGAGGGACCACAGATACGCAGTATTTT. Filled out from reference TRBV28 and TRBJ2-3, the complete variable domain reads DVKVTQSSRYLVKRTGEKVFLECVQDMDHENMFWYRQDPGLGLRLIYFSYDVKMKEKGDIPEGYSVSREKKERFSLILESASTNQTSMYLCASSFRGTTDTQYFGPGTRLTVL.

This chain joins TRBV11-2 and TRBJ2-5; 13 bases agree with TRBD2. The V gene's germline CDR1 is SGHAT and CDR2 FQNNGV. The CDR3 loop spans 15 amino acids. With V trimmed by 5 bases and J by 4 bases, 4 bases remained unmatched. The CDR3: CASSPRTSGRETQYF. CDR3 DNA sequence: TGTGCCAGCAGCCCCCGGACTAGCGGGAGAGAGACCCAGTACTTC. The full variable domain, rest sourced from reference TRBV11-2 and TRBJ2-5, is EAGVAQSPRYKIIEKRQSVAFWCNPISGHATLYWYQQILGQGPKLLIQFQNNGVVDDSQLPKDRFSAERLKGVDSTLKIQPAKLEDSAVYLCASSPRTSGRETQYFGPGTRLLVL.

This clonotype has just a few counts. The V call is TRBV6-2 or TRBV6-3, the J call TRBJ2-2, with 12 bases lining up with TRBD2. Germline assignment: CDR1 MNHEY and CDR2 SVGEGT. Trimming at V came to 6 bases and at J to 2 bases, leaving 4 bases not matched to a gene. This CDR3 has 16 amino acids. The CDR3 region has the DNA TGTGCCAGCAGACCCGGACTAGCGGGAAACACCGGGGAGCTGTTTTTT. Its protein is CASRPGLAGNTGELFF.

This rearrangement joins TRBV12-3 or TRBV12-4 to TRBJ2-1, with 8 bases lining up with TRBD1. Trimming at V came to 5 bases and at J to 3 bases, leaving 6 bases not matched to a gene. CDR3 length: 15 amino acids. The CDR3 DNA sequence: TGTGCCAGCAGTGAGACAGGGGTATACTACAATGAGCAGTTCTTC. Residues: CASSETGVYYNEQFF.

This clonotype is medium-sized by share. The chain carries TRBV12-3 or TRBV12-4 and TRBJ2-7; D uncertain. This CDR3 is 14 amino acids long. Deletions cut 6 bases from V and 5 bases from J, with 17 bases between. The CDR3 coding sequence is TGTGCCAGCAGGCGTACAGATTTCGGAAACGAGCAGTACTTC. Residues: CASRRTDFGNEQYF.

The chain carries TRBV28 and TRBJ1-2, with 8 bases that match TRBD1. J lost 6 bases, V lost 3 bases, and 9 bases had no gene match. Germline V lookup: CDR1 MDHEN, CDR2 SYDVKM. The CDR3 spans 15 residues. The CDR3 spells CASSFPPTGGDGYTF. For the CDR3, the DNA is TGTGCCAGCAGTTTTCCTCCAACAGGGGGTGATGGCTACACCTTC.

This clonotype was seen a handful of times. V is TRBV18 and J is TRBJ2-1, with D tentatively TRBD2 (6 bases). CDR1 is KGHSH and CDR2 is LQKENI in the germline V gene. CDR3 size: 13 residues. V was pared by 2 bases and J by 12 bases, with 14 bases between. CDR3 sequence (DNA): TGTGCCAGCTCACCAGAAGGGACTCCCCCGCAGTTCTTC. Translation gives CASSPEGTPPQFF.

A few counts support this clonotype. The V gene is TRBV15, the J gene TRBJ2-5; 8 bases match TRBD2. The CDR3 spans 14 residues. V gave up 2 bases and J gave up 5 bases; unmatched junction bases: 4. Germline V gene data show CDR1 as LNHNV and CDR2 as YYDKDF (reference sequence). This CDR3 reads CATSRISSGETQYF. CDR3 in DNA: TGTGCCACCAGCAGAATCTCTAGCGGGGAGACCCAGTACTTC. The variable domain in full, completed from reference TRBV15 and TRBJ2-5, reads DAMVIQNPRYQVTQFGKPVTLSCSQTLNHNVMYWYQQKSSQAPKLLFHYYDKDFNNEADTPDNFQSRRPNTSFCFLDIRSPGLGDTAMYLCATSRISSGETQYFGPGTRLLVL.

This clonotype was counted at least ten times. V usage is TRBV12-3 or TRBV12-4 and J usage is TRBJ1-1; tentatively, D is TRBD1 (5 bases). Trimming cost V 8 bases and J 13 bases, with 23 bases left between them. The CDR3 has 13 residues. The CDR3 region has the DNA TGTGCCAGCGGACACAGACACGAACCGAGGGATTTCTTT. Amino acid sequence: CASGHRHEPRDFF.

There are a few counts of this clonotype. The chain uses TRBV20-1 and TRBJ2-4; the D call may be TRBD1 or TRBD2 (7 bases each). The germline V gene has CDR1 DFQATT and CDR2 SNEGSKA (reference sequence). V gave up 5 bases and J gave up 3 bases, with 14 bases separating them. The CDR3 runs to 14 residues. The CDR3 nucleotides are TGCAGTGCTCTCTCAGGGGGGGACAAAAACATTCAGTACTTC. Protein sequence: CSALSGGDKNIQYF.

This clonotype has just one count. V is TRBV2 and J is TRBJ2-7; D is unclear. Trimming removed 4 bases from V and 9 bases from J, with 16 bases in between. The CDR3 has 13 amino acids. CDR1 and CDR2 from the germline V gene are SNHLY and FYNNEI. CDR3 protein: CASSVENSGVQYF. The CDR3 bases are TGTGCCAGCAGTGTGGAGAACTCTGGGGTGCAGTACTTC.

This clonotype was recorded many times. The chain joins TRBV7-8 to TRBJ2-3; D is ambiguous. Germline CDR1 and CDR2: SGHVS and FQNEAQ. Between the trimmed V and J ends, which lost 7 bases and 2 bases, there was a span of 16 bases. The CDR3 is 15 amino acids. The CDR3 DNA follows: TGTGCCAGCACCCCTTCCGCCAGATACACAGATACGCAGTATTTT. Amino acids: CASTPSARYTDTQYF.

The V call is TRBV5-1, the J call TRBJ2-7; 9 nucleotides align to TRBD1. The CDR3 sequence is 15 residues long. Germline trimming cut 4 bases from V and 4 bases from J; bases unmatched to any gene: 9. From germline, CDR1 is SGHRS and CDR2 YFSETQ. CDR3 region: CASSTGTGNFYEQYF. For the CDR3, the DNA is TGCGCCAGCAGCACCGGGACAGGGAACTTTTACGAGCAGTACTTC.

This clonotype was observed a few times. The chain is built from TRBV12-3 or TRBV12-4 and TRBJ1-1; no clear D. The CDR3 spans 14 residues. V was clipped by 2 bases and J by 6 bases, with 13 bases between them. The DNA for the CDR3 is TGTGCCAGCAGTTTATTGGTAGGAGGCGCTGAAGCTTTCTTT. It specifies CASSLLVGGAEAFF.

The chain combines TRBV25-1 with TRBJ1-2, with D uncertain. CDR3 length: 12 amino acids. Germline V gene lookup returns CDR1 MGHDK and CDR2 SYGVNS. With 2 bases removed from V and 8 bases from J, the gap between germline ends came to 9 bases. The DNA of the CDR3 is TGTGCCAGCAGTGAACGCCAGGAGGGCTACACCTTC. Protein: CASSERQEGYTF.

This clonotype was seen a handful of times. The chain recombines TRBV11-2 with TRBJ2-3, with D perhaps being TRBD1 or TRBD2 (6 bases each). This CDR3 has 16 residues. Trimming stripped 1 base from V and 2 bases from J, with 13 bases between. Germline CDR1 SGHAT, CDR2 FQNNGV. This CDR3 is CASSLVTGGFTDTQYF. The DNA for the CDR3 is TGTGCCAGCAGCTTAGTCACCGGGGGCTTCACAGATACGCAGTATTTT.

This clonotype was counted only a few times. The J gene is TRBJ2-7, the V gene TRBV6-1; D is uncertain. Trimming stripped 7 bases from V and 5 bases from J, with 3 bases between. CDR3 size: 9 residues. Germline V gene data show CDR1 as MNHNS and CDR2 as SASEGT. CDR3: CASMDEQYF. In DNA, the CDR3 is TGTGCCAGCATGGACGAGCAGTACTTC.

This chain links TRBV5-1 with TRBJ2-1; D ambiguous. CDR1 and CDR2 (germline): SGHRS, YFSETQ. This CDR3 contains 15 residues. Trimming removed 0 bases from V and 4 bases from J, with 11 bases in between. CDR3: CASSLVRAEYNEQFF. In DNA, the CDR3 is TGCGCCAGCAGCTTGGTGAGAGCCGAGTACAATGAGCAGTTCTTC.

This clonotype turned up a few times. The chain has TRBV4-1 and TRBJ1-2; D gene unclear. V lost 4 bases and J 3 bases, leaving 15 bases between the germline ends. Looked up from germline, CDR1 is MGHRA and CDR2 is YSYEKL. This CDR3 comprises 15 residues. The CDR3 DNA reads as TGCGCCAGCAGCCCCAGTCTTCGGGAGGACTATGGCTACACCTTC. As protein: CASSPSLREDYGYTF.

The rearrangement uses TRBV20-1 and TRBJ2-7; D not certain. Trimming cost V 6 bases and J 2 bases, with 14 bases left between them. Germline lookup yields CDR1 DFQATT and CDR2 SNEGSKA (reference sequence). The CDR3 sequence is 13 residues long. The CDR3 region is CSAPVKLTYEQYF. The DNA of the CDR3 is TGCAGTGCCCCCGTTAAGCTTACCTACGAGCAGTACTTC.